This T cell receptor beta chain was identified during a study of T cell clonality in common variable immunodeficiency. Whole-study results and caveats: CVID subjects had higher TCRbeta clonality than healthy controls, most marked in about a third.

Trimming at V came to 1 base and at J to 4 bases, leaving 1 base not matched to a gene. From germline, CDR1 is LNHNV and CDR2 YYDKDF (reference sequence). The CDR3 sequence is 14 residues long. This clone was counted ten times or more. Its matching antigen is unknown. The observed sequence ends 3 residues before the CDR3 terminus, with the missing tail filled in from the germline J gene. Sequencing was performed with immunoSEQ multiplex PCR; in TCRdb, only in-frame clones are kept and a portion is missing. This record lists 40,000 or so clones, none seen once only, and the top ten clones contain 2.5% to 3.5%.

The chain combines TRBV15 with TRBJ2-1; 7 positions agree with TRBD2. The sequenced sample was peripheral blood mononuclear cells. The TCR was taken from a person aged 18 to 75 in good health. The part of the CDR3 DNA that was read is TGTGCCACCAGCAGAGTACTAGCGTACAATGAG. The encoded protein is CATSRVLAYNE. The entire CDR3 is CATSRVLAYNEQFF.